This T cell receptor (beta chain) was captured in a study of T-cell reconstitution after alpha-beta-depleted transplantation in children. During its preparation, the TCRbeta library received unique molecular identifiers. TCRdb itself ran the PCR reads through MiXCR, one entry per CDR3 protein. The table lists about 200,000 distinct CDR3 sequences, roughly 7% of them singletons. V lost 4 bases to trimming and J lost 7 bases; unmatched junction nucleotides: 6. Germline loops: CDR1 LNHNV, CDR2 YYDKDF (reference sequence). The CDR3 has 13 residues. The chain combines TRBV15 with TRBJ2-7; 8 bases match TRBD2. The TCR was taken from a boy younger than 10 with acute lymphoblastic leukemia, due to receive a stem cell transplant. The sequencing used PBMCs, collected before TCRalphabeta/CD19-depleted stem cell transplant. This CDR3 reads CATSTERGSEQYF. The CDR3 DNA reads as TGTGCCACCAGCACCGAGCGGGGGAGTGAGCAGTACTTC.